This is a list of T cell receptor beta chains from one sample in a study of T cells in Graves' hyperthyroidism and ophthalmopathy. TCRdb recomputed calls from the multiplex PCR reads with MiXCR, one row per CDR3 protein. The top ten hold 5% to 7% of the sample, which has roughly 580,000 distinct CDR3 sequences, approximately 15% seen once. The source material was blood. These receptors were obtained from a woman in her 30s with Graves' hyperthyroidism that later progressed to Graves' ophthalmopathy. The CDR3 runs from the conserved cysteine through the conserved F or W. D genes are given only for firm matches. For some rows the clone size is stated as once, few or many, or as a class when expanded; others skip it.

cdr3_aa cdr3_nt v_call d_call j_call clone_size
CASDLKGGKVFF TGTGCCAGCGATCTTAAGGGGGGAAAGGTTTTCTTT TRBV3-1 . TRBJ1-1 many
CAIVGEANTQYF TGTGCCATCGTGGGTGAAGCAAATACGCAGTATTTT TRBV10-3 . TRBJ2-3 once
CASSLGGPDNEQFF TGTGCTAGCAGCTTAGGGGGGCCCGACAATGAGCAGTTCTTC TRBV7-7 . TRBJ2-1 many
CAISGGVAGDEQFF TGTGCCATCAGTGGAGGGGTAGCGGGAGATGAGCAGTTCTTC TRBV10-3 TRBD2 TRBJ2-1 many
CASTGKDGYTF TGTGCCAGCACCGGGAAGGATGGCTACACCTTC TRBV28 . TRBJ1-2 many
CASSREYRDMRSHEQYF TGTGCCAGCAGCAGAGAGTACCGGGACATGAGGTCCCACGAGCAGTACTTC TRBV7-9 . TRBJ2-7 many
CASGLVIRGRNEQFF TGTGCTAGTGGTTTGGTAATTCGGGGGAGGAATGAGCAGTTCTTC TRBV12-5 . TRBJ2-1 .
CASSMINQPQHF TGTGCCAGTAGTATGATTAATCAGCCCCAGCATTTT TRBV19 . TRBJ1-5 .
CAWTSGGTYEQYF TGTGCCTGGACTAGCGGGGGGACCTACGAGCAGTACTTC TRBV30 TRBD2 TRBJ2-7 .
CASRAGINPGELFF TGTGCCAGCAGGGCAGGGATTAATCCCGGGGAGCTGTTTTTT TRBV28 . TRBJ2-2 .
CSAPRQLAGVLDTQYF TGCAGTGCTCCACGCCAACTAGCGGGAGTACTAGATACGCAGTATTTT TRBV20-1 TRBD2 TRBJ2-3 .
CASSMVNQPQHF TGTGCCAGCAGCATGGTCAATCAGCCCCAGCATTTT TRBV12-3/TRBV12-4 . TRBJ1-5 many
CASSDPGQFSSYEQYF TGTGCCAGCAGTGATCCGGGACAGTTTAGCTCCTACGAGCAGTACTTC TRBV6-2/TRBV6-3 TRBD1 TRBJ2-7 many
CASQRVEDQPQHF TGTGCCAGCCAGAGGGTAGAGGATCAGCCCCAGCATTTT TRBV19 . TRBJ1-5 many
CASHPRRLAGENTGELFF TGTGCCAGCCACCCCCGTCGACTAGCGGGAGAAAACACCGGGGAGCTGTTTTTT TRBV6-2/TRBV6-3 TRBD2 TRBJ2-2 many
CASSEDSEQFF TGTGCCAGCAGTGAAGACAGTGAGCAGTTCTTC TRBV6-1 . TRBJ2-1 many
CASSPGTSGPTDTQYF TGTGCCAGCAGCCCGGGGACTAGCGGTCCCACAGATACGCAGTATTTT TRBV7-9 TRBD2 TRBJ2-3 many
CASSQASGALGEKLFF TGTGCCAGCAGCCAAGCGTCAGGCGCCTTGGGTGAAAAACTGTTTTTT TRBV3-1 . TRBJ1-4 many
CASSLGRTAYNEQFF TGTGCCAGCAGCTTGGGTAGGACAGCTTACAATGAGCAGTTCTTC TRBV5-4 . TRBJ2-1 .
CASSLYGRFEQFF TGTGCCAGCAGCTTATATGGGAGGTTTGAGCAGTTCTTC TRBV7-2 . TRBJ2-1 many
CASSLGPRAQKETQYF TGCGCCAGCAGCTTGGGCCCTCGGGCGCAGAAAGAGACCCAGTACTTC TRBV5-1 . TRBJ2-5 many
CASRGTFASHEQYF TGTGCCAGCAGGGGGACATTTGCGTCCCACGAGCAGTACTTC TRBV6-1 . TRBJ2-7 .
CASSRGDSGLTYYEQYF TGCGCCAGCAGCCGAGGTGATAGCGGGCTAACCTACTACGAGCAGTACTTC TRBV4-1 TRBD2 TRBJ2-7 many
CSASQLEGEKLFF TGCAGTGCTAGCCAGCTGGAGGGTGAAAAACTGTTTTTT TRBV20-1 . TRBJ1-4 many
CASSPRGVLNTEAFF TGTGCCAGCAGTCCCCGTGGGGTGTTGAACACTGAAGCTTTCTTT TRBV6-1 . TRBJ1-1 .
CASSLTGFYEQYF TGTGCCAGCAGCTTGACAGGGTTCTACGAGCAGTACTTC TRBV5-4 . TRBJ2-7 many
CASRTRDSLAKNIQYF TGTGCCAGCAGAACAAGGGACAGCCTAGCCAAAAACATTCAGTACTTC TRBV28 TRBD1 TRBJ2-4 many
CASSLGMTYQETQYF TGTGCCAGCAGCTTGGGGATGACTTATCAAGAGACCCAGTACTTC TRBV5-5 . TRBJ2-5 many
CAIRSSGENTEAFF TGTGCCATCAGATCTAGTGGCGAGAACACTGAAGCTTTCTTT TRBV10-3 . TRBJ1-1 many
CASSLTFAASGRGAETQYF TGTGCCAGCAGCCTCACTTTTGCGGCTAGCGGGAGGGGTGCAGAGACCCAGTACTTC TRBV11-2 TRBD2 TRBJ2-5 .
CASRPPFGLLNTGELFF TGTGCCAGCAGGCCTCCTTTCGGACTCCTTAACACCGGGGAGCTGTTTTTT TRBV11-2 . TRBJ2-2 many
CASSLGQYGTGELFF TGCGCCAGCAGCTTGGGTCAGTACGGCACCGGGGAGCTGTTTTTT TRBV5-1 . TRBJ2-2 few
CASSQGLAGEQYF TGTGCCAGCAGCCAAGGACTAGCGGGAGAGCAGTACTTC TRBV3-1 TRBD2 TRBJ2-7 many
CASSLSLDEQFF TGTGCCAGCAGCCTTAGCTTGGATGAGCAGTTCTTC TRBV14 . TRBJ2-1 many
CASSLSSPRDRSNEKLFF TGTGCCAGCAGCCTATCCTCCCCACGGGACAGATCTAATGAAAAACTGTTTTTT TRBV7-9 TRBD1 TRBJ1-4 many
CASSTHALGGEDDFETQYF TGTGCCAGTAGTACTCACGCTTTAGGGGGAGAGGACGATTTCGAGACCCAGTACTTC TRBV19 . TRBJ2-5 few
CSGLSAGGGETQYF TGCAGTGGGTTGTCGGCAGGGGGCGGCGAGACCCAGTACTTC TRBV20-1 TRBD1 TRBJ2-5 many
CAWSPLQKELFF TGTGCCTGGAGTCCCCTACAAAAGGAACTGTTTTTT TRBV30 . TRBJ1-4 many
CSALQREGRYEQYF TGCAGTGCCCTCCAGCGGGAGGGCCGCTACGAGCAGTACTTC TRBV20-1 TRBD2 TRBJ2-7 many
CASSYSGGRNEKLFF TGTGCCAGCAGTTACTCCGGGGGTCGCAATGAAAAACTGTTTTTT TRBV6-6 . TRBJ1-4 many
CATSDGGTSPSTDTQYF TGTGCCACCAGTGACGGGGGGACTAGTCCTAGCACAGATACGCAGTATTTT TRBV24-1 TRBD2 TRBJ2-3 few
CASSETSGARYEQYF TGTGCCAGCAGCGAGACTAGCGGTGCCCGCTACGAGCAGTACTTC TRBV11-2 TRBD2 TRBJ2-7 many
CASSPGDNYEQYF TGTGCCAGCAGCCCCGGGGACAACTACGAGCAGTACTTC TRBV11-3 . TRBJ2-7 few
CASSHGQGNQPQHF TGTGCCAGTAGTCACGGACAGGGAAATCAGCCCCAGCATTTT TRBV28 TRBD1 TRBJ1-5 few